Sequencing of this TCR beta chain was carried out in a study of control samples from healthy donors and cancer patients. Only in-frame clones appear in the TCRdb table, and some are missing; sequencing was by immunoSEQ multiplex PCR. The profile shows 120,000 to 150,000 clones, 88% of them singletons. This clone came up once. The ends lost 1 base at V and 4 bases at J; junction bases unmatched: 0. Germline assignment: CDR1 SGHVS and CDR2 FQNEAQ. This CDR3 has 13 amino acids. The sequence was collected from a woman younger than 45 in good health. Sequenced material: blood. J is TRBJ2-7 and V is TRBV7-8, with 8 bases lining up with TRBD1. The CDR3 protein is CASSLGTGYEQYF. The CDR3, as DNA: TGTGCCAGCAGCTTAGGGACAGGGTACGAGCAGTACTTC.